This T cell receptor (beta chain) is from a study of early T cells in non-severe SARS-CoV-2 infection. Background on the study: Bulk RNA from unsorted whole blood was sequenced; chains were unpaired.

In the library, individual cDNA molecules carried attached unique molecular identifiers. Using its own MiXCR run on the 5' RACE reads, TCRdb lists one record per CDR3 protein. The repertoire consists of almost 65,000 distinct CDR3 sequences, with less than 5% occurring once and the leading ten covering 4.9%. The germline V and J ends were trimmed by 4 bases and 9 bases, with 17 bases remaining between them. CDR1 and CDR2 from the germline V gene are LGHDT and YNNKEL (reference sequence). The CDR3 has 14 amino acids. There are a few counts of this clonotype. The receptor comes from an adult who was a healthcare worker with PCR-confirmed SARS-CoV-2 infection or an uninfected control (not recorded which). The rearrangement links TRBV3-1 to TRBJ2-3; a possible D gene is TRBD2 (6 bases). The sample consisted of whole blood. DNA for the CDR3: TGTGCCAGCAGCCGGGACTCCGGCTCTAAGACGCAGTATTTT. Translating it yields CASSRDSGSKTQYF.